This TCR beta chain was captured by sequencing in a study of blood T cell repertoires in COVID-19. Germline V gene lookup returns CDR1 SGHTA and CDR2 FQGTGA. V was shortened by 0 bases and J by 10 bases, with 9 bases between the two germline ends. This CDR3 is built from 12 residues. Per the authors' pipeline: By means of reference gene primer amplification, nucleated cell counts were estimated. Generated by immunoSEQ multiplex PCR, the TCRdb table keeps only in-frame clones and is missing some. Clone size and the V and J calls come from that table; the DNA yielded D and trimming. Altogether tens of thousands of clones are present, 55% to 75% being singletons, with the ten largest covering around 4.8%.

The sequencing sample was made of peripheral blood. The sequence was collected from a woman in her 70s with COVID-19, enrolled during active disease. The chain couples TRBV7-3 to TRBJ1-2, with D perhaps matching TRBD1 (5 bases). The CDR3 loop is CASSLTGQDYTF. Written as DNA, the CDR3 is TGTGCCAGCAGCTTAACGGGGCAGGACTACACCTTC. Looking up the rest from reference TRBV7-3 and TRBJ1-2 gives the full variable domain: GAGVSQTPSNKVTEKGKYVELRCDPISGHTALYWYRQSLGQGPEFLIYFQGTGAADDSGLPNDRFFAVRPEGSVSTLKIQRTERGDSAVYLCASSLTGQDYTFGSGTRLTVV.